The rows below give T cell receptor beta chains drawn from one sample of a study of monozygotic twins with inflammatory bowel disease. TCRdb derives one entry per CDR3 protein from the 5' RACE reads, leaving out DNA. This listing includes approximately 400,000 distinct CDR3 sequences. Sequences were obtained from blood. The receptors shown here come from a human donor with ulcerative colitis or Crohn's disease, or a healthy co-twin of an affected twin (not recorded which). Each CDR3 is given with its conserved first and last residue.

J gene,V gene,CDR3 length,CDR3 protein
TRBJ2-5,TRBV7-9,13,CASSPVTQETQYF
TRBJ1-1,TRBV18,13,CASSATVNTEAFF
TRBJ2-1,TRBV20-1,18,CSARDLLSGGSSYNEQFF
TRBJ1-1,TRBV7-9,11,CASSLSGGQTF
TRBJ2-3,TRBV5-1,15,CASSPFGHGTDTQYF
TRBJ2-4,TRBV4-1,16,CASSQVRAGGPYIQYF
TRBJ1-4,TRBV11-2,16,CASSLVAGVTNEKLFF
TRBJ2-7,TRBV10-3,13,CAISPSVDGEQYF
TRBJ1-3,TRBV13,12,CASSLVGNTIYF
TRBJ2-7,TRBV6-2/TRBV6-3,14,CASAETGGLYEQYF
TRBJ2-5,TRBV20-1,12,CSAKYSTETQYF
TRBJ2-7,TRBV7-2,16,CASSLGGQKRSYEQYF
TRBJ2-6,TRBV29-1,14,CSVEAGPGANVLTF
TRBJ2-3,TRBV7-2,14,CASSLKGPVDTQYF
TRBJ1-1,TRBV9,15,CASSGESGGYTEAFF
TRBJ2-7,TRBV5-1,15,CASSFIAQGGYEQYF
TRBJ1-2,TRBV5-1,14,CASSPEGYDYGYTF
TRBJ1-5,TRBV28,14,CASTLGLSNQPQHF
TRBJ2-3,TRBV5-1,15,CASRSSGQATDTQYF
TRBJ1-2,TRBV25-1,15,CASRPGDGTNYGYTF
TRBJ2-1,TRBV27,15,CASSTYRVTYNEQFF
TRBJ2-7,TRBV24-1,15,CATSDSGLAVYEQYF
TRBJ2-3,TRBV27,16,CASSTRLAGGTDTQYF
TRBJ2-3,TRBV5-1,15,CASSRRDRGADTQYF
TRBJ2-1,TRBV5-1,14,CASRRTSGDNEQFF
TRBJ2-1,TRBV5-4,14,CASSLVGPDNEQFF
TRBJ2-2,TRBV4-1,17,CASSHRQLAEGSWELFF
TRBJ2-1,TRBV12-3/TRBV12-4,15,CASSPLAGGPGEQFF
TRBJ2-7,TRBV3-1,13,CASRHRASYEQYF
TRBJ1-4,TRBV5-1,15,CASRPQGASNEKLFF
TRBJ2-7,TRBV11-2,13,CASSFGPTSGQYF
TRBJ2-3,TRBV2,16,CASSEALRGGTDTQYF
TRBJ2-7,TRBV7-9,15,CASRVGELFAGEQYF
TRBJ1-6,TRBV30,15,CAWSDQSYSNSPLHF
TRBJ1-1,TRBV2,12,CASSEGRYEAFF
TRBJ1-1,TRBV7-9,16,CASSSGGQGANTEAFF
TRBJ1-6,TRBV6-4,19,CASRSGTGLVWARESPLHF
TRBJ2-5,TRBV6-5,14,CASSYSNRGGTQYF
TRBJ1-2,TRBV4-1,16,CASSSTYRGPHYGYTF
TRBJ2-2,TRBV10-3,13,CAISRGATGELFF
TRBJ2-5,TRBV28,14,CASKRALGQETQYF
TRBJ2-3,TRBV7-2,14,CASSLTRQTDTQYF
TRBJ2-3,TRBV5-1,17,CASSLVGLAVRGDTQYF
TRBJ2-2,TRBV11-2,18,CASISAPPTGDETGELFF
TRBJ1-6,TRBV10-3,12,CAIRKGDSPLHF
TRBJ2-3,TRBV5-1,17,CASSLEAGGPWGDTQYF
TRBJ2-7,TRBV4-1,13,CASSHVDLYEQYF
TRBJ1-1,TRBV7-6,15,CASSLGQGKFTEAFF
TRBJ2-4,TRBV5-1,17,CASSPQGWGIAKNIQYF
TRBJ2-5,TRBV20-1,15,CGIPGLAGSQETQYF
TRBJ1-6,TRBV12-3/TRBV12-4,13,CASSALYNSPLHF
TRBJ1-4,TRBV7-9,14,CASSFGGTYEKLFF
TRBJ2-1,TRBV4-1,16,CASSQVDSGTYNEQFF
TRBJ2-7,TRBV4-2,22,CASSQKGESGQLLARDTYEQYF
TRBJ1-1,TRBV7-9,15,CASSYTLPRGSEAFF